The next 17 T cell receptor beta chains were all read from a single sample in a study of healthy donors' naive CD4 and CD8 T cells. A linear amplification protocol produced the TCR libraries from 500 ng of total RNA. From the reads, TCRdb called clonotypes with MiXCR, one entry per CDR3 protein. The data contain about 200,000 distinct CDR3 sequences, nearly 75% of them singletons. Specimen: naive CD4+ and CD8+ T cells sorted from blood, pooled from several donors. The receptors here all came from a pool of human donors in good health; the sample pools cells from several healthy donors.

This clonotype was counted a few times. DNA of the CDR3: TGCAGCGTTGAGCCGGCTGATAGCAATCAGCCCCAGCATTTT. Residues: CSVEPADSNQPQHF. The rearrangement joins TRBV29-1 to TRBJ1-5, with D uncertain. The germline CDR1 and CDR2 sequences are SQVTM and ANQGSEA. V lost 3 bases and J 0 bases, leaving 9 bases between the germline ends. The CDR3 totals 14 residues.

This chain links TRBV12-3 or TRBV12-4 with TRBJ2-1; perhaps TRBD1 as D (6 bases). The V and J ends lost 8 bases and 0 bases respectively, with 11 bases between them. The CDR3 sequence is 14 residues long. The chain's CDR3 is CASQGLSSYNEQFF. CDR3 DNA sequence: TGTGCCAGCCAGGGGCTGAGCTCCTACAATGAGCAGTTCTTC.

The rearrangement joins TRBV29-1 to TRBJ2-1; D perhaps matches TRBD2 (5 bases). Germline V gene lookup returns CDR1 SQVTM and CDR2 ANQGSEA. The CDR3 totals 15 residues. The germline V and J ends were trimmed by 7 bases and 0 bases, with 16 bases remaining between them. CDR3 residues: CSATPGSSSYNEQFF. The CDR3 region has the DNA TGCAGCGCTACGCCGGGATCGAGCTCCTACAATGAGCAGTTCTTC.

Notes on this clonotype: As the CDR3 is not closed by the conserved phenylalanine or tryptophan, this likely results from a read error. The chain employs TRBV27 and TRBJ1-1; 7 bases fit TRBD1. There are 15 residues in the CDR3. Germline CDR1 MNHEY, CDR2 SMNVEV (reference sequence). Trimming at V came to 4 bases and at J to 6 bases, leaving 11 bases not matched to a gene. The CDR3 nucleotides read TGTGCCAGCAGTTCGTTACAGGGGACTATATCTGAAGCTTTCCTT. Amino acids: CASSSLQGTISEAFL.

The chain combines TRBV30 with TRBJ2-7; the D gene is possibly TRBD2 (5 bases). Trimming removed 0 bases at V and 3 bases at J, with 6 bases between. The CDR3 consists of 12 residues. CDR1 and CDR2 (germline): GTSNPN, SVGIG (reference sequence). For the CDR3, the DNA is TGTGCCTGGAGTGTAGGGAGCTACGAGCAGTACTTC. Translating it yields CAWSVGSYEQYF.

The chain couples TRBV29-1 to TRBJ1-5, with D maybe TRBD1 (6 bases). Germline V lookup: CDR1 SQVTM, CDR2 ANQGSEA. This CDR3 contains 12 residues. Trimming took 5 bases from V and 7 from J, leaving 12 bases between them. The CDR3 protein is CSVQAGDQPQHF. CDR3 DNA: TGCAGCGTTCAGGCAGGGGACCAGCCCCAGCATTTT.

This chain joins TRBV27 and TRBJ2-7; the match to TRBD1 covers 10 bases. Looked up from germline, CDR1 is MNHEY and CDR2 is SMNVEV (reference sequence). J was trimmed by 3 bases and V by 4 bases; bases with no gene match: 18. The CDR3 has 19 amino acids. The DNA for the CDR3 is TGTGCCAGCAGTTCCCCGCCAGACCGGGACAGGGGTGCTAGCTACGAGCAGTACTTC. Translated: CASSSPPDRDRGASYEQYF.

This rearrangement joins TRBV18 to TRBJ2-6, with 7 bases fitting TRBD2. In germline, CDR1 is KGHSH, CDR2 LQKENI. V was pared by 2 bases and J by 1 base, with 11 bases of the junction left unmatched. This CDR3 has 19 amino acids. DNA for the CDR3: TGTGCCAGCTCACCAGGCGGGGGAAGTATCGTTTCTGGGGCCAACGTCCTGACTTTC. Residues: CASSPGGGSIVSGANVLTF.

This chain links TRBV27 with TRBJ1-5; D remains unclear. Germline CDR1 reads MNHEY; CDR2 reads SMNVEV (reference sequence). The V gene lost 6 bases and the J gene lost 0 bases, with 9 bases spanning the gap. The CDR3 totals 14 residues. CDR3 in DNA: TGTGCCAGCAGCCCAGAGCGTAGCAATCAGCCCCAGCATTTT. Protein: CASSPERSNQPQHF.

The rearrangement joins TRBV19 to TRBJ2-5; D tentatively reads TRBD1 or TRBD2 (5 bases each). V lost 2 bases to trimming and J lost 5 bases, with 18 bases between them. CDR1 is LNHDA, CDR2 SQIVND, per germline (reference sequence). CDR3 length: 16 residues. In nucleotides, the CDR3 is TGTGCCAGTAGTATACGGGGCCCTAACCCTCGGGAGACCCAGTACTTC. Its protein product is CASSIRGPNPRETQYF.

The V call is TRBV27, the J call TRBJ1-3, with 8 nucleotides matching TRBD1. This CDR3 comprises 13 residues. The ends lost 6 bases at V and 7 bases at J; junction bases unmatched: 5. Germline values: CDR1 MNHEY, CDR2 SMNVEV (reference sequence). This CDR3 reads CASRTGGENTIYF. As DNA, the CDR3 is TGTGCCAGCAGAACAGGGGGAGAGAACACCATATATTTT.

The chain uses TRBV18 and TRBJ1-2, with no clear D. The CDR3 sequence is 13 residues long. Germline-derived CDR1 and CDR2 are KGHSH and LQKENI. V lost 3 bases, J lost 6 bases, and 11 bases lay in between. DNA for the CDR3: TGTGCCAGCTCACCTGGGTCTTTGAATGGCTACACCTTC. It yields the protein CASSPGSLNGYTF.

The chain is built from TRBV27 and TRBJ2-3; 9 nucleotides agree with TRBD2. Germline loops: CDR1 MNHEY, CDR2 SMNVEV (reference sequence). V gave up 2 bases and J gave up 6 bases; unmatched junction bases: 9. The CDR3 is 16 residues long. The CDR3 is CASSLPGREGKDTQYF. CDR3 sequence (DNA): TGTGCCAGCAGTTTACCTGGGCGGGAGGGCAAGGATACGCAGTATTTT.

This clonotype was observed a few times. This chain joins TRBV11-2 and TRBJ2-5; D is unresolved. Trimming pared 4 bases from V and 3 bases from J, leaving 9 bases between. This CDR3 spans 13 amino acids. Germline assignment: CDR1 SGHAT and CDR2 FQNNGV. The CDR3 coding sequence is TGTGCCAGCAGCTCTCGAACTGAAGAGACCCAGTACTTC. It yields the protein CASSSRTEETQYF.

There are a few counts of this clonotype. This chain links TRBV29-1 with TRBJ2-7; 10 nucleotides align to TRBD2. After removal of 3 bases from V and 2 bases from J, the junction contained 7 bases not matched to a gene. Germline CDR1 is SQVTM and CDR2 is ANQGSEA. This CDR3 is 15 amino acids long. The CDR3 coding sequence is TGCAGCGTTGAGGGGGCTAGCGGGAGCCCCTACGAGCAGTACTTC. Translation: CSVEGASGSPYEQYF.

The chain employs TRBV10-3 and TRBJ1-2, with TRBD1 matching 7 bases. The V gene's germline CDR1 is ENHRY and CDR2 SYGVKD. Germline trimming cut 6 bases from V and 5 bases from J; bases unmatched to any gene: 6. This CDR3 contains 13 residues. The CDR3 bases are TGTGCCATCAGGGGACAGAACCTTTATGGCTACACCTTC. Encoded protein: CAIRGQNLYGYTF.

The chain combines TRBV19 with TRBJ1-5; 8 nucleotides align to TRBD1. The CDR3 has 14 residues. The V and J ends lost 5 bases and 6 bases, in that order; junction bases with no gene match: 6. Germline values: CDR1 LNHDA, CDR2 SQIVND (reference sequence). The CDR3 coding sequence is TGTGCCAGTAGTTACTACGACAGGGGTCAGCCCCAGCATTTT. It specifies CASSYYDRGQPQHF.